The 8 T cell receptor beta chains listed next were all sequenced from one sample in a study of T cell repertoires in cytomegalovirus infection. Their target antigens are unknown. TCRdb called the reads again in MiXCR, with one record for every CDR3 protein. The sample carries 380,000 or so distinct CDR3 sequences, about 32% recorded once. The specimen comprised cultured PBMCs, sampled from culture after CMV antigen stimulation. Every receptor here comes from a human donor in good health (CMV status not recorded). Some clones in this sample may be carry-over from other donors' samples.

The chain links TRBV19 to TRBJ2-7, with no clear D. The V gene lost 3 bases and the J gene lost 3 bases, with 12 bases spanning the gap. Germline CDR1 is LNHDA and CDR2 is SQIVND (reference sequence). The CDR3 runs to 14 residues. The CDR3 region has the DNA TGTGCCAGTAGTATCCAAGGGCCGTACTACGAGCAGTACTTC. Its translation is CASSIQGPYYEQYF.

This chain links TRBV12-3 or TRBV12-4 with TRBJ1-2, with D perhaps matching TRBD1 (6 bases). The V and J ends lost 5 bases and 6 bases respectively, with 16 bases between them. This CDR3 comprises 14 residues. CDR3 nucleotide sequence: TGTGCCAGCAGTCCCTCCGACAGGTCGAATGGCTACACCTTC. It specifies CASSPSDRSNGYTF.

This clonotype has at least ten counts. This chain uses TRBV6-2 or TRBV6-3 with TRBJ1-2; D is unresolved. Germline-derived CDR1 and CDR2 are MNHEY and SVGEGT. The CDR3 loop spans 14 amino acids. The V end was cut by 6 bases, the J end by 3 bases, with 14 bases between. Here the CDR3 reads CASSHRAEYYGYTF. The DNA for the CDR3 is TGTGCCAGCAGCCACCGAGCAGAATACTATGGCTACACCTTC.

This clonotype was observed a handful of times. The chain carries TRBV20-1 and TRBJ2-3; the match to TRBD2 covers 7 bases. V lost 2 bases and J lost 6; bases outside the gene matches: 5. The CDR3 loop spans 13 amino acids. CDR1 is DFQATT and CDR2 is SNEGSKA in the germline V gene (reference sequence). The CDR3 reads CSARRLATDTQYF. The CDR3 nucleotides read TGCAGTGCTAGACGACTAGCAACGGATACGCAGTATTTT.

This clonotype came up many times. This rearrangement joins TRBV7-2 to TRBJ2-1; 11 bases align to TRBD1. The CDR3 extends over 15 amino acids. The germline V gene has CDR1 SGHTA and CDR2 FQGNSA. The junction had 3 bases not matched to a gene; V was cut back by 5 bases and J by 3 bases. CDR3 region: CASSGGTGGYNEQFF. CDR3 nucleotide sequence: TGTGCCAGCAGCGGCGGGACAGGGGGCTACAATGAGCAGTTCTTC.

This chain links TRBV20-1 with TRBJ1-2; 9 bases are shared with TRBD1. The length of the CDR3 is 13 residues. Germline V gene data show CDR1 as DFQATT and CDR2 as SNEGSKA (reference sequence). V gave up 3 bases and J gave up 4 bases; unmatched junction bases: 3. The CDR3 nucleotides read TGCAGTGCTAGGGACAGGGGAGTCTATGGCTACACCTTC. This sequence encodes CSARDRGVYGYTF.

V and J are TRBV5-1 and TRBJ1-1, with 7 bases lining up with TRBD1. CDR1 is SGHRS and CDR2 is YFSETQ in the germline V gene. The ends lost 2 bases at V and 1 base at J; junction bases unmatched: 5. The length of the CDR3 is 15 residues. CDR3 residues: CASSLSGQTNTEAFF. The DNA for the CDR3 is TGCGCCAGCAGCTTATCGGGACAGACGAACACTGAAGCTTTCTTT.

This chain links TRBV6-2 or TRBV6-3 with TRBJ2-5; no clear D gene. CDR1 is MNHEY, CDR2 SVGEGT, per germline. The CDR3 spans 12 residues. V lost 5 bases, J lost 2 bases, and 6 bases lay in between. CDR3 protein: CASSPQQETQYF. As DNA, the CDR3 is TGTGCCAGCAGTCCGCAGCAAGAGACCCAGTACTTC.